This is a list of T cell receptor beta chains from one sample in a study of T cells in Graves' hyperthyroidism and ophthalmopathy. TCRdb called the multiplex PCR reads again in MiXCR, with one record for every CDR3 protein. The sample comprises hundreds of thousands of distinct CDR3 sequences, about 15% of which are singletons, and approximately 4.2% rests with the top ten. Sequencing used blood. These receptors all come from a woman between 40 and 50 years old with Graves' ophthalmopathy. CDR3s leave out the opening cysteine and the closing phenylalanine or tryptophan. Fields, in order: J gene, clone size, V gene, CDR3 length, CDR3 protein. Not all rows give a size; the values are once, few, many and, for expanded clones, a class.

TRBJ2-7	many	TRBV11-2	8	ASSHYEQY
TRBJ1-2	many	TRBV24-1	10	ATSDYDYGYT
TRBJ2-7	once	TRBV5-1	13	ASSQLAGGTYEQY
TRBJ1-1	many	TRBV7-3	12	ASSTGDLNTEAF
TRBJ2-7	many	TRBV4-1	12	ASSPVEGAYEQY
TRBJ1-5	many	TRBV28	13	ASSFWGRSNQPQH
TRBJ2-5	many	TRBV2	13	ASSDSGGLQETQY
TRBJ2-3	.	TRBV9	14	ASSSWTSGRTDTQY
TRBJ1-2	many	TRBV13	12	ASSALRGRYGYT
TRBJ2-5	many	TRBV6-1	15	ASSVPSGTSGMETQY
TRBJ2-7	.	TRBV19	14	ASSPLGGGPPYEQY
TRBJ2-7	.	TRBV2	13	ASSEAVRQSYEQY
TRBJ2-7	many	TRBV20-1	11	SARADADYEQY
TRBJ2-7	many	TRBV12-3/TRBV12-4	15	ASSFGQGISLTYEQY
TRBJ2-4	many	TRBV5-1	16	ASSAGTLVHGAKNIQY
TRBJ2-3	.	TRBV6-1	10	ASSQLGDTQY
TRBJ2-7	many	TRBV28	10	ASCRAAYEQY
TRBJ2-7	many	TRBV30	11	AWRGPSSYEQY
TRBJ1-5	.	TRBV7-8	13	ASSLGVQGTQPQH
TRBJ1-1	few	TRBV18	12	ASSPRDGYTEAF
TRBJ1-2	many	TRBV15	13	ATSRARQDLYGYT
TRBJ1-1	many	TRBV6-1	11	ASSEQTNTEAF
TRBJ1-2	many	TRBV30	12	ASLSGTGNGGYT
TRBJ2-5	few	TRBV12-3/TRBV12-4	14	ASSSSRDRLTETQY
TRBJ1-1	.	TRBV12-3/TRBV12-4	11	ASSTSRGTEAF
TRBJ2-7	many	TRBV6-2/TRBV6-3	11	ASTLQRAYEQY
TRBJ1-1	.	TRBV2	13	ASRNQGGAKTEAF
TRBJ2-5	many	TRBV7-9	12	ASSQGQGRETQY
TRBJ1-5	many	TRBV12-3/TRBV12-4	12	ASNLGDYNQPQH
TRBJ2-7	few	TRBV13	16	ASSLVRLAGVRAYEQY
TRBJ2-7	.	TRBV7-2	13	ASSLSGTQNGEQY
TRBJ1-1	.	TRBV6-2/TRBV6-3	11	ASRRIHATEAF
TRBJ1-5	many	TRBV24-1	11	ATSAGSGQPQH
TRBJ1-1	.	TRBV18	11	ASSKGVSTEAF
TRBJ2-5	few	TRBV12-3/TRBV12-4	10	ASSTLSGTQY
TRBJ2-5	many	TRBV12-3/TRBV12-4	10	ASSPAGTPPY
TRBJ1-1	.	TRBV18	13	ASSRGEQGNTEAF
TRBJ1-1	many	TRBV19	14	ASSILIGSLNTEAF
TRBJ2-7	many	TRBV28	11	ASSFEGWGEQY
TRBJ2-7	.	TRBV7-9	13	ASSFSGREPYEQY
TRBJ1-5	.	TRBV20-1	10	SASLGDQPQH
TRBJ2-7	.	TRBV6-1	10	ASNDPGGEQY
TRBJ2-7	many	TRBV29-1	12	SVEDPDRVDEQY
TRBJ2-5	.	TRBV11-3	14	ASSLVGGSYQETQY
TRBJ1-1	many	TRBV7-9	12	ASSGRATNTEAF
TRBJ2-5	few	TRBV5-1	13	ASSFGGDYRETQY
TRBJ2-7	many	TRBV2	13	ASSEEGQGTYEQY
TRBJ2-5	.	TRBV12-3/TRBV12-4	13	ASSLDGGGPGTQY
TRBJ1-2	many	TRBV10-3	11	AISVRAGDGYT
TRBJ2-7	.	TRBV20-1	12	SATGTSRTYEQY
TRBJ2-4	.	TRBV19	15	ASSIELAEIAKNIQY
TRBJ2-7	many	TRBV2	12	ASSEREGTYEQY
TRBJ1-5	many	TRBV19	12	ASSMYSPGQPQH
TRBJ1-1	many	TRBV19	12	ASYGGRLNTEAF
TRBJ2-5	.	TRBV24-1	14	ATSDSSTSGSFTQY
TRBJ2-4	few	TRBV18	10	ASSPGENIQY
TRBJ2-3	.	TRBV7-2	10	ASSMTSPMQY